This TCR beta chain was recorded in a study of T-cell reconstitution after alpha-beta-depleted transplantation in children. Library preparation (for TCRbeta) was performed with unique molecular identifiers. TCRdb analysed the PCR reads with MiXCR anew, one entry per CDR3 protein. The repertoire includes 550,000 to 800,000 distinct CDR3 sequences, around 13% of them detected once, and around 0.76% sits in the top ten. This CDR3 has 17 amino acids. Looked up from germline, CDR1 is SGHDT and CDR2 is YYEEEE. After removal of 2 bases from V and 2 bases from J, the junction contained 3 bases not matched to a gene. Study-wide points: Diversity and T-cell counts at one year after transplant derived mostly from new T cells.

In the case of this clonotype: The antigen is undetermined.

This clonotype was sampled from a girl aged 2-10 years with congenital amegakaryocytic thrombocytopenia, due to receive a stem cell transplant. The rearrangement links TRBV5-6 to TRBJ2-2; 13 bases align to TRBD2. The sequenced sample was PBMCs, obtained before TCRalphabeta/CD19-depleted stem cell transplant. The CDR3, as DNA: TGTGCCAGCAGCTTTTTGGGACTAGCGGGAAACACCGGGGAGCTGTTTTTT. It translates to CASSFLGLAGNTGELFF.